This passage covers 9 T cell receptor beta chains from one sample sequenced in a study of CD8 T cells in Susac syndrome. RNA amounts of roughly 0.45 to 1 ug underwent reverse transcription with random hexamers. Using its own MiXCR run on the immunoSEQ multiplex PCR reads, TCRdb lists one record per CDR3 protein. The repertoire consists of approximately 160,000 distinct CDR3 sequences, with just over 90% occurring once and the leading ten covering just over 0.13%. Sequenced material: CD4+ T cells from PBMCs. These receptors were obtained from a human donor in good health.

The CDR3 DNA is TGCAGCTCGCAGGCAGGGACAGATACGCAGTATTTT. Amino acids: CSSQAGTDTQYF. The V and J genes are TRBV29-1 and TRBJ2-3, with a tentative D call TRBD1 (5 bases). The CDR3 has 12 residues. Between the trimmed V and J ends, which lost 8 bases and 3 bases, there was a span of 12 bases. Per germline, CDR1 SQVTM and CDR2 ANQGSEA.

In its sample, this clonotype was seen a few times. The chain uses TRBV12-3 or TRBV12-4 and TRBJ1-1; weak D call: TRBD1 (5 bases). The CDR3 loop spans 14 amino acids. The germline V and J ends were trimmed by 2 bases and 0 bases, with 7 bases remaining between them. CDR3 nucleotide sequence: TGTGCCAGCAGTTTACGACAGCTGAACACTGAAGCTTTCTTT. Protein product: CASSLRQLNTEAFF.

V gene TRBV12-3 or TRBV12-4 combines with J gene TRBJ2-3; D gene unclear. V was cut by 2 bases and J by 2 bases, with 8 bases left in between. This CDR3 has 14 amino acids. The CDR3 DNA follows: TGTGCCAGCAGTTTATCGCGGTCCACAGATACGCAGTATTTT. Amino acids: CASSLSRSTDTQYF.

The V gene is TRBV29-1, the J gene TRBJ2-5; D not resolved. Germline V gene data show CDR1 as SQVTM and CDR2 as ANQGSEA. The CDR3 is 13 amino acids. The V end lost 1 base, the J end lost 1 base, and 7 bases lay between the germline ends. The CDR3 nucleotides are TGCAGCGTTGAAGTGCAGGTCCAAGAGACCCAGTACTTC. Protein sequence: CSVEVQVQETQYF.

This clonotype showed up just a few times. This chain uses TRBV2 with TRBJ2-1, with 7 bases identical to TRBD1. Trimming took 5 bases from V and 7 from J; bases not matched to a gene: 2. The CDR3 is made up of 12 amino acids. Germline CDR1 SNHLY, CDR2 FYNNEI. The CDR3 coding sequence is TGTGCCAGCAGTTCGGACAGGAATGAGCAGTTCTTC. Amino acid sequence: CASSSDRNEQFF.

J is TRBJ1-1 and V is TRBV19; TRBD1 might be the D (5 bases). Germline V gene lookup returns CDR1 LNHDA and CDR2 SQIVND (reference sequence). Trimming left V 8 bases short and J 6 bases short, with 22 bases between. CDR3 size: 15 residues. This CDR3 reads CASRTGPSGAPEAFF. CDR3 in DNA: TGTGCCAGTCGTACCGGGCCCAGCGGGGCCCCTGAAGCTTTCTTT.

With regard to this clonotype: At one of its ends the junction is not consistent with the germline gene, which may arise from a read error. This chain joins TRBV7-2 and TRBJ2-5; 12 positions agree with TRBD2. CDR3 length: 17 amino acids. The germline CDR1 and CDR2 sequences are SGHTA and FQGNSA. The CDR3 DNA reads as TGTGCCAGCAGCGTAGCCCTACTAGCGGGGGGCGTAGAGACCCAGTACTTC. As protein: CASSVALLAGGVETQYF.

The J gene is TRBJ2-6, the V gene TRBV28; D possibly corresponds to TRBD1 (6 bases). V was cut by 5 bases and J by 2 bases, with 10 bases left in between. CDR3 length: 15 residues. Looked up from germline, CDR1 is MDHEN and CDR2 is SYDVKM. The CDR3 loop reads CASSGSGAGANVLTF. Here the CDR3 DNA reads TGTGCCAGCAGTGGTTCAGGGGCTGGGGCCAACGTCCTGACTTTC.

Only one count was recorded for this clonotype. The V call is TRBV7-2, the J call TRBJ1-4; D not resolved. The CDR3 contains 14 residues. The V end lost 3 bases, the J end lost 0 bases, and 5 bases lay between the germline ends. The germline gives CDR1 SGHTA, CDR2 FQGNSA. CDR3 DNA: TGTGCCAGCAGCTTTGATGCAACTAATGAAAAACTGTTTTTT. It translates to CASSFDATNEKLFF.